The 28 T cell receptor beta chains given below trace back to one sample, sequenced in a study of PD-1 blockade in classical Hodgkin lymphoma. Every patient relapsed after autologous stem cell transplantation, and brentuximab vedotin exposure varied. Profiled with immunoSEQ multiplex PCR; TCRdb holds only in-frame clones, not every one. Counted here are around 25,000 clones, around 80% occurring once; the ten biggest clones make up about 8%. This sample comprised peripheral blood mononuclear cells (PBMCs), obtained before the second cycle of nivolumab. These receptors all come from a human donor with classical Hodgkin lymphoma.

The chain links TRBV19 to TRBJ2-1, with 9 bases fitting TRBD2. The ends lost 1 base at V and 6 bases at J; junction bases unmatched: 4. CDR3 size: 15 residues. Per the germline V gene, CDR1 is LNHDA and CDR2 is SQIVND (reference sequence). CDR3 protein: CASSIGGGALNEQFF. The DNA of the CDR3 is TGTGCCAGTAGTATAGGCGGGGGGGCCCTCAATGAGCAGTTCTTC.

In its sample, this clone was seen once. The DNA of the CDR3 is TGCGCCAGCAGTGAGTATCCTCTTACTAGGAGCTCCTACAATGAGCAGTTCTTC. Amino acid sequence: CASSEYPLTRSSYNEQFF. V and J are TRBV10-1 and TRBJ2-1; D may be TRBD2 (5 bases). The V and J ends lost 1 base and 0 bases respectively, with 16 bases between them. The CDR3 length is 18 residues. CDR1 is WNHNN and CDR2 is SYGVQD in the germline V gene (reference sequence).

Of note for this clone: Other DNA sequences within the sample encode an identical CDR3. This chain connects TRBV7-2 to TRBJ1-5; 7 positions match TRBD1. V lost 4 bases and J lost 2; bases outside the gene matches: 2. The CDR3 is 14 amino acids. In germline, CDR1 is SGHTA, CDR2 FQGNSA. The CDR3 protein is CASSSDRGNQPQHF. In DNA, the CDR3 is TGTGCCAGCAGCTCAGACAGGGGCAATCAGCCCCAGCATTTT.

The DNA for the CDR3 is TGCGCCAGCAGCTTGATCAGCGGGGCGGGGGGTAGCACAGATACGCAGTATTTT. Translation: CASSLISGAGGSTDTQYF. This chain uses TRBV5-1 with TRBJ2-3; TRBD2 agrees at 8 bases. After removal of 1 base from V and 0 bases from J, the junction contained 10 bases not matched to a gene. CDR1 SGHRS and CDR2 YFSETQ come from the germline V gene. The CDR3 is 18 amino acids.

This chain joins TRBV5-1 and TRBJ2-7; a possible D gene is TRBD1 (5 bases). Germline lookup yields CDR1 SGHRS and CDR2 YFSETQ. V lost 4 bases and J lost 2, with 10 bases in between. The CDR3 has 13 residues. CDR3: CASSQGSTYEQYF. CDR3 coding DNA: TGCGCCAGCAGCCAGGGATCCACCTACGAGCAGTACTTC.

In DNA, the CDR3 is TGTGCCAGCAGCTTAGCCGGGAAGACCTACGAGCAGTACTTC. This sequence encodes CASSLAGKTYEQYF. This chain links TRBV11-1 with TRBJ2-7, with a possible D match to TRBD2 (5 bases). Trimming took 0 bases from V and 2 from J, leaving 8 bases between them. The CDR3 is 14 amino acids. The germline V gene has CDR1 SGHAT and CDR2 FQDESV (reference sequence).

V is TRBV6-5 and J is TRBJ1-6; D might be TRBD1 (5 bases). The V gene lost 5 bases and the J gene lost 7 bases, with 12 bases spanning the gap. This CDR3 spans 14 amino acids. Germline lookup yields CDR1 MNHEY and CDR2 SVGAGI. The CDR3 DNA sequence: TGTGCCAGCAGTACCAGGGTTAGAAATTCACCCCTCCACTTT. It codes for CASSTRVRNSPLHF.

The chain is built from TRBV5-6 and TRBJ1-1, with D possibly being TRBD1 (6 bases). The germline V and J ends were trimmed by 4 bases and 3 bases, with 19 bases remaining between them. CDR1 and CDR2 (germline): SGHDT, YYEEEE. The CDR3 extends over 16 amino acids. For the CDR3, the DNA is TGTGCCAGCAGCCAGACAGGACACGGATACTACACTGAAGCTTTCTTT. As protein: CASSQTGHGYYTEAFF.

The chain uses TRBV29-1 and TRBJ1-2; 7 bases map to TRBD1. Trimming removed 5 bases from V and 4 bases from J; junction bases left unmatched: 10. The CDR3 length is 14 residues. CDR1 is SQVTM and CDR2 is ANQGSEA in the germline V gene. CDR3 bases: TGCAGCGTTAAAAGGACAGGCCTGGGCTATGGCTACACCTTC. As protein: CSVKRTGLGYGYTF.

The V call is TRBV25-1, the J call TRBJ2-5; D is unclear. Germline values: CDR1 MGHDK, CDR2 SYGVNS. The CDR3 runs 16 residues. Deletions cut 1 base from V and 7 bases from J, with 19 bases between. CDR3 region: CASSESRAPLPPTQYF. CDR3 coding DNA: TGTGCCAGCAGTGAATCCCGAGCTCCCCTGCCCCCGACCCAGTACTTC.

This sequence joins TRBV2 and TRBJ2-5; tentatively, D is TRBD1 (8 bases). In germline, CDR1 is SNHLY, CDR2 FYNNEI. This CDR3 is 16 amino acids long. The V and J ends lost 6 bases and 5 bases respectively, with 22 bases between them. The CDR3: CASRATGVGGPETQYF. The DNA for the CDR3 is TGTGCCAGCAGGGCGACAGGGGTCGGGGGGCCGGAGACCCAGTACTTC. The whole variable domain, remainder taken from reference TRBV2 and TRBJ2-5, is EPEVTQTPSHQVTQMGQEVILRCVPISNHLYFYWYRQILGQKVEFLVSFYNNEISEKSEIFDDQFSVERPDGSNFTLKIRSTKLEDSAMYFCASRATGVGGPETQYFGPGTRLLVL.

V and J are TRBV28 and TRBJ1-5; 7 nucleotides agree with TRBD1. The CDR3 is 17 residues long. Germline V gene sequence: CDR1 MDHEN, CDR2 SYDVKM. With V trimmed by 3 bases and J by 5 bases, 13 bases remained unmatched. This CDR3 reads CASSLYIDRARDQPQHF. Here the CDR3 DNA reads TGTGCCAGCAGTTTGTATATAGACAGGGCTAGGGATCAGCCCCAGCATTTT.

V and J are TRBV4-2 and TRBJ1-5, with D maybe TRBD1 (6 bases). This CDR3 contains 17 residues. The V and J ends lost 0 bases and 5 bases respectively, with 17 bases between them. Germline CDR1 and CDR2: LGHNA and YNFKEQ. CDR3 DNA: TGTGCCAGCAGCCAAGAAGGCAGGGGCAGTCCCCATCAGCCCCAGCATTTT. As protein: CASSQEGRGSPHQPQHF.

The chain joins TRBV7-9 to TRBJ1-1; D call uncertain. Deletions cut 1 base from V and 1 base from J, with 13 bases between. CDR3 length: 16 residues. CDR1 and CDR2 from the germline V gene are SEHNR and FQNEAQ (reference sequence). CDR3 sequence (DNA): TGTGCCAGCAGCTTAGTGGTCAGTGGGTGGAACACTGAAGCTTTCTTT. Its translation is CASSLVVSGWNTEAFF.

The V gene is TRBV4-1, the J gene TRBJ1-2; D perhaps matches TRBD1 (6 bases). The CDR3 loop spans 15 amino acids. The V end was cut by 1 base, the J end by 5 bases, with 14 bases between. CDR1 MGHRA and CDR2 YSYEKL come from the germline V gene. The CDR3 sequence is CASSQGGGGGYGYTF. The CDR3 nucleotides are TGCGCCAGCAGCCAAGGGGGAGGGGGTGGGTATGGCTACACCTTC.

V is TRBV7-2 and J is TRBJ1-6; D is possibly TRBD1 (5 bases). From germline, CDR1 is SGHTA and CDR2 FQGNSA. Trimming removed 1 base at V and 10 bases at J, with 14 bases between. CDR3 length: 15 amino acids. DNA of the CDR3: TGTGCCAGCAGCTTAGGAGAGGGGTTAGGCTCACCCCTCCACTTT. Protein product: CASSLGEGLGSPLHF.

The sample holds a few counts of this clone. The V call is TRBV7-2, the J call TRBJ2-2; no firm D call. From germline, CDR1 is SGHTA and CDR2 FQGNSA. Trimming removed 1 base from V and 4 bases from J, with 7 bases in between. There are 14 residues in the CDR3. This CDR3 is CASSLGVRTGELFF. CDR3 coding DNA: TGTGCCAGCAGCTTAGGGGTCCGCACCGGGGAGCTGTTTTTT.

Concerning this clone itself: Compared with germline, one end of the junction differs, possibly owing to a read error. The rearrangement joins TRBV7-7 to TRBJ2-1; no clear D gene. CDR1 SSHAT and CDR2 FNYEAQ come from the germline V gene (reference sequence). The CDR3 runs 13 residues. In DNA, the CDR3 is TGTGCTAGCAGCTCCACTGAGTTCGATGAACAGTTCTTC. Translated, it gives CASSSTEFDEQFF.

The V and J genes are TRBV5-6 and TRBJ1-5, with D unclear. Germline lookup yields CDR1 SGHDT and CDR2 YYEEEE. Trimming shortened V by 0 bases and J by 7 bases, and 8 bases separated the two germline ends. The CDR3 consists of 13 residues. The CDR3 here is CASSLGVDQPQHF. CDR3 DNA sequence: TGTGCCAGCAGCTTGGGGGTGGACCAGCCCCAGCATTTT.

This chain connects TRBV12-5 to TRBJ2-1; D perhaps matches TRBD1 (5 bases). V was cut by 2 bases and J by 12 bases, with 11 bases left in between. The CDR3 totals 12 residues. Per the germline V gene, CDR1 is LGHNT and CDR2 is FRNRAP. The CDR3 DNA follows: TGTGCTAGTGGTTTGTCAAGTACAGGGCAGTTCTTC. Its protein product is CASGLSSTGQFF.

This clone turned up a few times. The chain recombines TRBV4-1 with TRBJ2-2; the match to TRBD2 covers 7 bases. V lost 4 bases to trimming and J lost 5 bases; unmatched junction nucleotides: 13. Germline-derived CDR1 and CDR2 are MGHRA and YSYEKL. The CDR3 spans 17 residues. The CDR3: CASSPRLAKSRTGELFF. CDR3 in DNA: TGCGCCAGCAGCCCCAGACTAGCAAAGAGTAGGACCGGGGAGCTGTTTTTT.

The chain combines TRBV25-1 with TRBJ2-3; 8 positions agree with TRBD2. This CDR3 is 16 amino acids long. The trim removed 5 bases at V and 4 bases at J, leaving 11 bases unmatched. From germline, CDR1 is MGHDK and CDR2 SYGVNS. DNA of the CDR3: TGTGCCAGCAGTCGACTCGGGCGGGGGGAGGCAGATACGCAGTATTTT. This encodes CASSRLGRGEADTQYF.

This chain connects TRBV2 to TRBJ1-5, with a tentative D call TRBD1 (5 bases). The CDR3 runs 15 residues. Germline V CDR1 and CDR2: SNHLY, FYNNEI. Trimming removed 3 bases at V and 4 bases at J, with 13 bases between. Written as DNA, the CDR3 is TGTGCCAGCAGTGATTCGGGGGGTGGGAATCAGCCCCAGCATTTT. This encodes CASSDSGGGNQPQHF.

J is TRBJ2-7 and V is TRBV6-1; possible D gene TRBD1, 6 bases. The length of the CDR3 is 15 residues. The germline gives CDR1 MNHNS, CDR2 SASEGT. V lost 3 bases to trimming and J lost 2 bases, with 14 bases between them. The CDR3 protein is CASSDDTGPTYEQYF. CDR3 coding DNA: TGTGCCAGCAGTGATGATACAGGGCCGACCTACGAGCAGTACTTC.

This chain connects TRBV7-2 to TRBJ2-1; tentative D call: TRBD1 (5 bases). The germline CDR1 and CDR2 sequences are SGHTA and FQGNSA. Between the trimmed V and J ends, which lost 4 bases and 5 bases, there was a span of 9 bases. The CDR3 is made up of 13 amino acids. CDR3 DNA sequence: TGTGCCAGCAGCTACACAGGAAACAATGAGCAGTTCTTC. Encoded protein: CASSYTGNNEQFF.

This sequence joins TRBV11-1 and TRBJ2-3; tentatively, D is TRBD2 (7 bases). Germline CDR1 reads SGHAT; CDR2 reads FQDESV (reference sequence). This CDR3 is built from 17 residues. Deletions cut 5 bases from V and 2 bases from J, with 20 bases between. The CDR3 loop is CASSPGVAGATTDTQYF. The CDR3 DNA is TGTGCCAGCAGCCCCGGGGTGGCGGGGGCTACCACAGATACGCAGTATTTT.

The chain has TRBV4-2 and TRBJ1-5; D is unresolved. The CDR3 is 16 amino acids. With 4 bases removed from V and 0 bases from J, the gap between germline ends came to 13 bases. Germline V gene lookup returns CDR1 LGHNA and CDR2 YNFKEQ. The CDR3 reads CASSPADGTSNQPQHF. CDR3 DNA: TGTGCCAGCAGCCCCGCCGATGGAACTAGCAATCAGCCCCAGCATTTT.

This rearrangement joins TRBV4-3 to TRBJ1-2, with D hard to call. Looked up from germline, CDR1 is LGHNA and CDR2 is YSLEER. V was pared by 1 base and J by 3 bases, with 9 bases between. CDR3 length: 14 residues. The CDR3 region has the DNA TGCGCCAGCAGCCAAGCACTGGGCGACTATGGCTACACCTTC. This codes for CASSQALGDYGYTF.